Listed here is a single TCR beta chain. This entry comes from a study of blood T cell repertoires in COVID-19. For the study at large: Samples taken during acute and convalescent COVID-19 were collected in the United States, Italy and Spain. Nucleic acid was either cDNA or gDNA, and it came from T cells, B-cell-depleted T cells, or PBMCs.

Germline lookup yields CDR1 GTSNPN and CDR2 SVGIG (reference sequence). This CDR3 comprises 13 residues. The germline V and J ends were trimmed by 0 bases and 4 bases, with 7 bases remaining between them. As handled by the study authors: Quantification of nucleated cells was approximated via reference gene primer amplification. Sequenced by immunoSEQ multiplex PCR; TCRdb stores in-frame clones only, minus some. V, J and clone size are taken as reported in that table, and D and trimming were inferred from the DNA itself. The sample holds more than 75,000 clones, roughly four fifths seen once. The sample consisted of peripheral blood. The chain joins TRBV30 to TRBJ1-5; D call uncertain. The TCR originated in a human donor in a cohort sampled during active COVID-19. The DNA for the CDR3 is TGTGCCTGGAGTGTACCACAGAATCAGCCCCAGCATTTT. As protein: CAWSVPQNQPQHF.